The 17 T cell receptor beta chains below were found in one sample sequenced in a study of Ad26.COV2.S vaccination and SARS-CoV-2 variants. Profiling relied on immunoSEQ multiplex PCR, and the TCRdb table lists in-frame clones only, not all of them. The sample has about 680,000 clones, roughly 90% seen once. Documented treatment: over 15 received Ad26.COV2.S at low or high dose, single or two shots; a few received placebo; per-sample allocation not given. The study sampled participants on day 63 after the first vaccine or placebo injection. The sequencing here drew on peripheral blood, taken in a trial of Ad26.COV2.S vaccine versus placebo. All receptors derive from a person aged 18-65 years who received the Ad26.COV2.S COVID-19 vaccine or a placebo.

The CDR3 DNA reads TGTGCCAGTAGTATGACGGCTAGCACAGATACGCAGTATTTT. Residues: CASSMTASTDTQYF. The rearrangement joins TRBV19 to TRBJ2-3; D remains unclear. Trimming shortened V by 3 bases and J by 0 bases, and 7 bases separated the two germline ends. Germline loops: CDR1 LNHDA, CDR2 SQIVND (reference sequence). The CDR3 length is 14 residues. The full variable domain, with the rest looked up from reference TRBV19 and TRBJ2-3, is DGGITQSPKYLFRKEGQNVTLSCEQNLNHDAMYWYRQDPGQGLRLIYYSQIVNDFQKGDIAEGYSVSREKKESFPLTVTSAQKNPTAFYLCASSMTASTDTQYFGPGTRLTVL.

V and J are TRBV27 and TRBJ1-1, with D unresolved. Trimming took 6 bases from V and 0 from J, leaving 11 bases between them. Germline-derived CDR1 and CDR2 are MNHEY and SMNVEV (reference sequence). The CDR3 spans 14 residues. The CDR3 DNA sequence: TGTGCCAGCAGCCCCCCTGGTGTGAACACTGAAGCTTTCTTT. Translated, it gives CASSPPGVNTEAFF.

As regards this clone: Mismatch with germline at one junction end may stem from a read error. The chain couples TRBV7-6 to TRBJ2-1; D gene ambiguous. The CDR3 totals 16 residues. Germline V gives CDR1 SGHVS, CDR2 FNYEAQ. CDR3 nucleotide sequence: TGTGCCAGCACCTTAGAGCCCGGGTTAATTTACAATGAGCAGTTCTTC. Its protein product is CASTLEPGLIYNEQFF.

The V gene is TRBV7-8, the J gene TRBJ1-6, with no clear D. The CDR3 length is 15 residues. Trimming cost V 5 bases and J 9 bases, with 17 bases left between them. Looked up from germline, CDR1 is SGHVS and CDR2 is FQNEAQ. The CDR3 DNA sequence: TGTGCCAGCAGCCACGGACTCGTAGAGGGTTCACCCCTCCACTTT. This codes for CASSHGLVEGSPLHF.

V and J are TRBV3-1 (or the pseudogene TRBV3-2) and TRBJ2-7; either TRBD1 or TRBD2 may fit D (5 bases each). Germline V gene sequence: CDR1 LGHDT, CDR2 YNNKEL (reference sequence). V lost 1 base, J lost 6 bases, and 19 bases lay in between. The CDR3 spans 16 residues. CDR3 residues: CASSQGSGTAFPEQYF. DNA for the CDR3: TGTGCCAGCAGCCAAGGGTCCGGGACCGCTTTCCCCGAGCAGTACTTC.

The V call is TRBV6-5, the J call TRBJ1-1; unclear D gene. Germline lookup yields CDR1 MNHEY and CDR2 SVGAGI. V dropped 4 bases and J dropped 11 bases, with 17 bases sitting between them. This CDR3 spans 13 amino acids. CDR3 coding DNA: TGTGCCAGCAGTTCAAGTCTCGGACGCGTCGCTTTCTTT. Its protein product is CASSSSLGRVAFF.

This chain connects TRBV5-8 to TRBJ2-7; D is uncertain. Germline CDR1 is SGHTS and CDR2 is YDEGEE. This CDR3 region has 13 residues. V lost 4 bases to trimming and J lost 0 bases, with 8 bases between them. CDR3 sequence reads: CASSGPYSYEQYF. The CDR3 coding sequence is TGTGCCAGCAGCGGGCCTTACTCCTACGAGCAGTACTTC.

This rearrangement joins TRBV7-2 to TRBJ2-3, with TRBD2 identical over 12 bases. This CDR3 region has 16 residues. Trimming removed 5 bases from V and 6 bases from J; junction bases left unmatched: 9. Germline CDR1 SGHTA, CDR2 FQGNSA. The CDR3 nucleotides are TGTGCCAGCAGCCAAACTCTAGCGGGGGGGCCGGATACGCAGTATTTT. Protein: CASSQTLAGGPDTQYF.

The chain combines TRBV10-3 with TRBJ1-1; tentative D call: TRBD1 (6 bases). With 6 bases removed from V and 3 bases from J, the gap between germline ends came to 11 bases. This CDR3 is built from 13 residues. Looked up from germline, CDR1 is ENHRY and CDR2 is SYGVKD. CDR3 nucleotide sequence: TGTGCCATCAGGGAGGACAGCTACACTGAAGCTTTCTTT. Protein product: CAIREDSYTEAFF.

The rearrangement links TRBV24-1 to TRBJ1-4, with 8 bases aligning to TRBD1. The CDR3 spans 18 residues. Germline CDR1 KGHDR, CDR2 SFDVKD. The V and J ends lost 2 bases and 6 bases, in that order; junction bases with no gene match: 13. This CDR3 reads CATSDYTGTGVLHEKLFF. The DNA of the CDR3 is TGTGCCACCAGTGATTATACCGGGACAGGAGTTCTCCATGAAAAACTGTTTTTT.

This clone has more than one count but fewer than ten. The chain employs TRBV3-1 (or the pseudogene TRBV3-2) and TRBJ2-7; no clear D. CDR1 and CDR2 (germline): LGHDT, YNNKEL (reference sequence). Between the trimmed V and J ends, which lost 2 bases and 0 bases, there was a span of 11 bases. This CDR3 spans 15 amino acids. DNA of the CDR3: TGTGCCAGCAGCCAATGGTTGCAGAACTCCTACGAGCAGTACTTC. The encoded protein is CASSQWLQNSYEQYF.

V usage is TRBV27 and J usage is TRBJ2-1; D unclear. The CDR3 is 11 residues long. Germline V gene lookup returns CDR1 MNHEY and CDR2 SMNVEV (reference sequence). V gave up 1 base and J gave up 9 bases, with 4 bases separating them. The CDR3 region has the DNA TGTGCCAGCAGTTTATTTGGTGAGCAGTTCTTC. It encodes CASSLFGEQFF.

This sequence joins TRBV7-2 and TRBJ1-2; a weak D match, TRBD1 (5 bases). The CDR3 consists of 16 residues. Germline assignment: CDR1 SGHTA and CDR2 FQGNSA. V lost 1 base and J 3 bases, leaving 15 bases between the germline ends. The CDR3 reads CASSLGRGRSDYGYTF. The CDR3 region has the DNA TGTGCCAGCAGCTTAGGGAGGGGTCGGAGTGACTATGGCTACACCTTC.

V usage is TRBV27 and J usage is TRBJ1-1, with D maybe TRBD1 (5 bases). Germline loops: CDR1 MNHEY, CDR2 SMNVEV (reference sequence). The CDR3 consists of 14 residues. V was cut by 8 bases and J by 2 bases, with 15 bases left in between. CDR3 DNA: TGTGCCAGCTGGAGGTGGGGCCACAACACTGAAGCTTTCTTT. Its protein product is CASWRWGHNTEAFF.

The chain employs TRBV5-1 and TRBJ2-5, with TRBD1 matching 11 bases. The CDR3 is 16 amino acids. CDR1 is SGHRS and CDR2 is YFSETQ in the germline V gene. After removal of 3 bases from V and 0 bases from J, the junction contained 4 bases not matched to a gene. The CDR3 here is CASSSGTGGHQETQYF. CDR3 DNA sequence: TGCGCCAGCAGCTCCGGGACAGGGGGGCACCAAGAGACCCAGTACTTC.

The chain employs TRBV5-1 and TRBJ2-7; TRBD1 is a possible D gene (5 bases). The CDR3 contains 12 residues. Trimming stripped 4 bases from V and 7 bases from J, with 12 bases between. Per the germline V gene, CDR1 is SGHRS and CDR2 is YFSETQ. The CDR3 protein is CASSPQGLEQYF. CDR3 in DNA: TGCGCCAGCAGCCCGCAGGGATTGGAGCAGTACTTC.

The chain employs TRBV11-2 and TRBJ2-7; D not certain. Per the germline V gene, CDR1 is SGHAT and CDR2 is FQNNGV. The V and J ends lost 0 bases and 7 bases respectively, with 16 bases between them. The CDR3 runs to 15 residues. DNA for the CDR3: TGTGCCAGCAGCTTAGATGGCCCCAGCCGTGGGGAGCAGTACTTC. It encodes CASSLDGPSRGEQYF.